This TCR beta chain was recovered during a study of T cell responses to AZD1222 COVID-19 vaccine. Overall study findings and caveats: Mapped onto spike, vaccine-associated CD4 TCRs spanned it and were dominant at 160-218 and 743-854. Clonal diversity was possibly underestimated; the donors were predominantly white British and more often female. Unmutated variant regions reportedly attract nearly half of all spike-specific TCRs.

Method: immunoSEQ multiplex PCR; TCRdb's copy keeps in-frame clones and lacks some. The table has 150,000 to 250,000 clones, just over 90% seen once; the top ten hold approximately 3.7%. The CDR3 loop spans 14 amino acids. The V gene lost 4 bases and the J gene lost 7 bases, with 14 bases spanning the gap. Germline V CDR1 and CDR2: SGHNT, YYREEE (reference sequence). Remarks on this clone: Its antigen is unidentified.

This TCR came from an adult who received the AZD1222 COVID-19 vaccine. The chain links TRBV5-4 to TRBJ1-4; the D gene is possibly TRBD1 (5 bases). The input for sequencing was peripheral blood, taken 28 days after the second AZD1222 dose. The chain's CDR3 is CASSPQGESEKLFF. CDR3 nucleotide sequence: TGTGCCAGCAGCCCCCAGGGTGAGAGTGAAAAACTGTTTTTT. Variable domain in full (rest from reference TRBV5-4 and TRBJ1-4): ETGVTQSPTHLIKTRGQQVTLRCSSQSGHNTVSWYQQALGQGPQFIFQYYREEENGRGNFPPRFSGLQFPNYSSELNVNALELDDSALYLCASSPQGESEKLFFGSGTQLSVL.